The 14 T cell receptor beta chains in this list originate from one sample, sequenced in a study of T-cell reconstitution after alpha-beta-depleted transplantation in children listed by TCRdb under 2016. The library was made by PCR. These reads were obtained on an Illumina HiSeq 2500. To normalize quantification of the TCRbeta repertoire, the TCR libraries were built with molecular barcoding that relied on unique molecular identifiers. TCRdb cleaned the public reads at Q25 with fastp, built clones with MiXCR and kept in-frame beta chains. Here each entry gathers all rows of one CDR3 protein and keeps the most common genes and DNA. The table for this sample lists approximately 8,200 distinct CDR3 sequences; approximately 29% of them were counted only once. The ten top clones hold around 2% of the sample. Interpreted using the paper, the time point label stands for: day 60 (about 2 months) after transplantation. The treatment or condition label here, explained by the study, means: allogeneic hematopoietic cell transplantation with graft depleted of TCRalphabeta T cells and CD19 B cells.

This specimen was peripheral blood, taken 60 days after TCRalphabeta/CD19-depleted stem cell transplant. The receptors shown here come from a boy under three years old who had a stem cell transplant for SCID, so the T cells may come from the graft donor.

The chain carries TRBV11-2 and TRBJ2-7; 8 bases align to TRBD2. Looked up from germline, CDR1 is SGHAT and CDR2 is FQNNGV. The CDR3 spans 17 residues. Germline trimming cut 0 bases from V and 0 bases from J; bases unmatched to any gene: 7. The CDR3 loop reads CASSLEGGSGASYEQYF. In DNA form, the CDR3 reads TGTGCCAGCAGCTTAGAAGGGGGTAGCGGGGCCTCCTACGAGCAGTACTTC.

By sample share, this clonotype is medium-sized. The gene calls are TRBV5-1 and TRBJ2-3; D is ambiguous. The germline gives CDR1 SGHRS, CDR2 YFSETQ. Trimming shortened V by 6 bases and J by 7 bases, and 12 bases separated the two germline ends. This CDR3 has 12 residues. For the CDR3, the DNA is TGCGCCAGCATTGCAGATGGGAATACGCAGTATTTT. As protein: CASIADGNTQYF.

The chain has TRBV12-3 or TRBV12-4 and TRBJ2-1; no clear D. Trimming left V 6 bases short and J 4 bases short, with 10 bases between. CDR3 length: 13 amino acids. The CDR3 sequence is CASRLGWYNEQFF. CDR3 in DNA: TGTGCCAGCAGGTTGGGCTGGTACAATGAGCAGTTCTTC.

The table lists this clonotype with many counts. The V call is TRBV21-1, the J call TRBJ2-5; the D call TRBD1 from the table was never checked on the DNA. TRBV21-1 is a known pseudogene. The CDR3 runs 15 residues. The CDR3 region is CASIRDRGQVKTQYF. CDR3 coding DNA: TGTGCCAGCATCCGGGACAGGGGGCAAGTAAAGACCCAGTACTTC.

CDR3 loop: CASSYGRRTSGPQETQYF. The CDR3 bases are TGTGCCAGCAGTTATGGCAGGAGGACTAGCGGTCCCCAAGAGACCCAGTACTTC. The V and J genes are TRBV6-5 and TRBJ2-5; 10 bases align to TRBD2. The CDR3 is 18 residues long. CDR1 and CDR2 from the germline V gene are MNHEY and SVGAGI. Germline trimming cut 3 bases from V and 1 base from J; bases unmatched to any gene: 11.

The chain links TRBV5-4 to TRBJ1-1; unclear D gene. The germline V and J ends were trimmed by 3 bases and 0 bases, with 6 bases remaining between them. The CDR3 loop spans 13 amino acids. Germline V gene sequence: CDR1 SGHNT, CDR2 YYREEE (reference sequence). CDR3 bases: TGTGCCAGCAGCTCGGAGTTGAACACTGAAGCTTTCTTT. It codes for CASSSELNTEAFF.

This clonotype is labeled medium-sized. This chain links TRBV13 with TRBJ1-3, with D unclear. The CDR3 loop spans 14 amino acids. Germline-derived CDR1 and CDR2 are PRHDT and FYEKMQ (reference sequence). Trimming cost V 1 base and J 2 bases, with 6 bases left between them. The CDR3 loop reads CASSLDDAGNTIYF. CDR3 in DNA: TGTGCCAGCAGCTTAGATGATGCTGGAAACACCATATATTTT.

The V gene is TRBV2, the J gene TRBJ1-1; tentatively, D is TRBD1 (6 bases). The CDR3 has 14 amino acids. CDR1 is SNHLY, CDR2 FYNNEI, per germline. Trimming left V 10 bases short and J 6 bases short, with 21 bases between. CDR3 in amino acids: CATGGQTRSAEAFF. As DNA, the CDR3 is TGTGCCACCGGTGGACAGACCAGGAGCGCTGAAGCTTTCTTT. Variable domain in full (rest from reference TRBV2 and TRBJ1-1): EPEVTQTPSHQVTQMGQEVILRCVPISNHLYFYWYRQILGQKVEFLVSFYNNEISEKSEIFDDQFSVERPDGSNFTLKIRSTKLEDSAMYFCATGGQTRSAEAFFGQGTRLTVV.

There are many counts of this clonotype. This rearrangement joins TRBV27 to TRBJ2-2, with 8 bases that match TRBD2. V shed 4 bases and J 5 bases; nucleotides not matched to a gene: 9. Germline CDR1 is MNHEY and CDR2 is SMNVEV (reference sequence). The CDR3 has 16 amino acids. CDR3 in amino acids: CASSSGSGGSTGELFF. CDR3 in DNA: TGTGCCAGCAGTTCGGGAAGCGGGGGATCGACCGGGGAGCTGTTTTTT.

This clonotype is labeled medium-sized. The genes are TRBV15 and TRBJ1-4; the D gene is possibly TRBD1 (6 bases). V was cut by 0 bases and J by 8 bases, with 16 bases left in between. CDR1 and CDR2 (germline): LNHNV, YYDKDF (reference sequence). The CDR3 extends over 16 amino acids. The CDR3 is CATSRDEGQGQEKLFF. The DNA of the CDR3 is TGTGCCACCAGCAGAGATGAGGGGCAGGGACAAGAAAAACTGTTTTTT.

Concerning this clonotype itself: This may be a read error: a much more frequent sequence differs by one nucleotide. The CDR3 spells CAISIRASEGSPLHF. CDR3 nucleotide sequence: TGTGCCATTAGTATTAGGGCTTCGGAAGGTTCACCCCTCCACTTT. The chain carries TRBV19 and TRBJ1-6; D gene ambiguous. The CDR3 loop spans 15 amino acids. CDR1 is LNHDA and CDR2 is SQIVND in the germline V gene (reference sequence).

The rearrangement links TRBV19 to TRBJ2-1; 11 positions agree with TRBD1. Germline-derived CDR1 and CDR2 are LNHDA and SQIVND (reference sequence). The CDR3 runs to 14 residues. J gave up 10 bases and V 5 bases, and 7 bases lay outside the gene matches. CDR3 protein: CASSLGQGDREQFF. The DNA for the CDR3 is TGTGCCAGTAGTTTGGGACAGGGGGATCGAGAGCAGTTCTTC.

Within the sample, this clonotype is medium-sized. This chain connects TRBV12-3 or TRBV12-4 to TRBJ1-2, with D hard to call. With 7 bases removed from V and 5 bases from J, the gap between germline ends came to 26 bases. The CDR3 consists of 17 residues. CDR3 nucleotides: TGTGCCAGCACCCTTTATAGGGAGGGAGAAATTGGGTATGGCTACACCTTC. Protein sequence: CASTLYREGEIGYGYTF.

The chain employs TRBV5-1 and TRBJ1-2; 7 positions agree with TRBD1. The germline V gene encodes CDR1 SGHRS and CDR2 YFSETQ. Trimming removed 3 bases from V and 8 bases from J; junction bases left unmatched: 4. The CDR3 is 12 amino acids. The CDR3 DNA reads as TGCGCCAGCAGCTGGGACAGTAAAGGCTACACCTTC. It yields the protein CASSWDSKGYTF.